This entry describes one T cell receptor beta chain. Its antigen is as yet unknown. This entry belongs to a study of a mutant IDH1 vaccine in newly diagnosed glioma. The overall study: Treated patients had a mean age of about 44 years and an approximately 62% male, around 38% female split. Earlier care involved radiotherapy, temozolomide, or both, and the majority received both. General study results and limits: Patients mounted vaccine-induced immune responses in 80% to 95% of cases.

Time point of the sample: week 23, last vaccination. Every vaccine dose comprised 300 ug of mutant IDH1 20-mer peptide plus topical imiquimod. Clones were read by immunoSEQ multiplex PCR, and TCRdb kept only the in-frame ones, dropping some. The table shows tens of thousands of clones, with approximately 72% occurring only once. The germline gives CDR1 SEHNR, CDR2 FQNEAQ (reference sequence). V lost 5 bases, J lost 3 bases, and 6 bases stayed unmatched. The CDR3 runs to 14 residues. The sequenced sample was PBMCs, obtained from a glioma patient whose treatment included an IDH1 peptide vaccine. This receptor was identified in a man aged 50-60 years with glioma. The chain recombines TRBV7-9 with TRBJ2-7; 8 bases are shared with TRBD1. CDR3 sequence: CASSRRDRNYEQYF. CDR3 coding DNA: TGTGCCAGCAGCCGCCGGGACAGGAACTACGAGCAGTACTTC. Full variable domain (outside the CDR3, taken from reference TRBV7-9 and TRBJ2-7): DTGVSQNPRHKITKRGQNVTFRCDPISEHNRLYWYRQTLGQGPEFLTYFQNEAQLEKSRLLSDRFSAERPKGSFSTLEIQRTEQGDSAMYLCASSRRDRNYEQYFGPGTRLTVT.